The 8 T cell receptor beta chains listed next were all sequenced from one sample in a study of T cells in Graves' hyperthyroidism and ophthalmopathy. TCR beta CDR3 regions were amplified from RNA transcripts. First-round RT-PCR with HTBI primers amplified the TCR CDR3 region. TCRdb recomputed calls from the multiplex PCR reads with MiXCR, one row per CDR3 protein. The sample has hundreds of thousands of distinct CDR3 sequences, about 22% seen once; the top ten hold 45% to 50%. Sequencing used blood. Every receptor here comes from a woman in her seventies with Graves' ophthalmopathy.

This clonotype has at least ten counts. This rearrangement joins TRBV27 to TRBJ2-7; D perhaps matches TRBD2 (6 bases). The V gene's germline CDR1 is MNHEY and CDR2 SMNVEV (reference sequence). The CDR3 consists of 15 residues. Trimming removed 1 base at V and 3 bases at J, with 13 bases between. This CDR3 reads CASSLYGGVGYEQYF. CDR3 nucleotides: TGTGCCAGCAGTTTATATGGCGGGGTGGGCTACGAGCAGTACTTC.

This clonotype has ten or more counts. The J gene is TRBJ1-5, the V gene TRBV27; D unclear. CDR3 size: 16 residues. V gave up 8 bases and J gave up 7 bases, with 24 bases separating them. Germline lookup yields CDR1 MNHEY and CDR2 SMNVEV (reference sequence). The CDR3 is CASSRRVPSTKQPQHF. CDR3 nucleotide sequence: TGTGCCAGCTCCCGCCGGGTCCCCTCGACCAAACAGCCCCAGCATTTT.

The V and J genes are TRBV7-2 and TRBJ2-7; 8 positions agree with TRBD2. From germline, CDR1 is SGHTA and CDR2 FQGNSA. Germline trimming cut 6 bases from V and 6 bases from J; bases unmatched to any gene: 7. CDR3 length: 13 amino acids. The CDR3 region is CASSSGINGEQYF. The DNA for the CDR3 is TGTGCCAGCAGTAGCGGGATCAACGGCGAGCAGTACTTC. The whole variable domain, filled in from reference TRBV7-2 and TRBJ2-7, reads GAGVSQSPSNKVTEKGKDVELRCDPISGHTALYWYRQSLGQGLEFLIYFQGNSAPDKSGLPSDRFSAERTGGSVSTLTIQRTQQEDSAVYLCASSSGINGEQYFGPGTRLTVT.

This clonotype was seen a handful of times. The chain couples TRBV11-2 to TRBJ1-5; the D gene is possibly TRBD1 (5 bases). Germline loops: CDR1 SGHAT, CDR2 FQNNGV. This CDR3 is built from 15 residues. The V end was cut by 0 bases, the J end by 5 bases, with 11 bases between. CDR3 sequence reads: CASSLDPGRYQPQHF. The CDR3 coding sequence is TGTGCCAGCAGCTTAGATCCAGGGAGGTATCAGCCCCAGCATTTT.

The CDR3 loop is CASSLAGGSNTGELFF. For the CDR3, the DNA is TGCGCCAGCAGCTTGGCGGGGGGTTCGAACACCGGGGAGCTGTTTTTT. The V and J genes are TRBV5-1 and TRBJ2-2; 7 bases are a match to TRBD2. The germline V gene has CDR1 SGHRS and CDR2 YFSETQ. The J segment lost 0 bases and the V segment lost 0 bases, leaving 2 bases of the junction unmatched. The CDR3 runs to 16 residues.

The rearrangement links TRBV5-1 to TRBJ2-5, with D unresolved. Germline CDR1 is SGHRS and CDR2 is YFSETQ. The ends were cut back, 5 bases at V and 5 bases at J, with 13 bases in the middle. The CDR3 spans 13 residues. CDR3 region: CASRPWIVETQYF. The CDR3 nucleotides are TGCGCCAGCAGACCTTGGATTGTGGAGACCCAGTACTTC.

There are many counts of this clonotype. In DNA, the CDR3 is TGTGCCAGCAGCCAGGGACAGGGGCGGAATTCACCCCTCCACTTT. This translates into CASSQGQGRNSPLHF. V and J are TRBV11-2 and TRBJ1-6; 10 bases line up with TRBD1. The CDR3 extends over 15 amino acids. Germline V lookup: CDR1 SGHAT, CDR2 FQNNGV. The ends lost 5 bases at V and 7 bases at J; junction bases unmatched: 5.

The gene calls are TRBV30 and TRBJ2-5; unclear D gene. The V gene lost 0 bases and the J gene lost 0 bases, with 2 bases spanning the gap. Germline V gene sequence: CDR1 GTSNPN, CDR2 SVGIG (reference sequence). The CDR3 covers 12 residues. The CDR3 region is CAWSVNQETQYF. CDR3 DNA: TGTGCCTGGAGTGTGAACCAAGAGACCCAGTACTTC.